Listed below are T cell receptor beta chains from one sample, sequenced in a study of blood T cell repertoires in COVID-19. Using immunoSEQ multiplex PCR, the repertoire was profiled, and TCRdb retains in-frame clones only, with some absent. The sample has about 240,000 clones; around 88% are singletons. Material: PBMCs or T cells enriched from blood (not recorded which). The receptor source for this set is a woman aged 40 to 55 with acute COVID-19. The CDR3 runs from the conserved cysteine through the conserved F or W. Fields, in order: D gene, clone size, J gene, V gene, CDR3 protein, CDR3 DNA. The D gene is left open where the match is weak. For some rows the clone size is stated as once, few or many, or as a class when expanded; others skip it.

>TRBD2|-|TRBJ2-7|TRBV30
CAWGTSGVGEQYF
TGTGCCTGGGGGACTAGCGGGGTGGGTGAGCAGTACTTC
>-|-|TRBJ1-1|TRBV3-1/TRBV3-2
CASSVPGGTEAFF
TGTGCCAGCAGCGTACCGGGGGGCACTGAAGCTTTCTTT
>-|-|TRBJ2-3|TRBV5-4
CASSFPEASGTDTQYF
TGTGCCAGCAGCTTTCCGGAGGCTAGCGGCACAGATACGCAGTATTTT
>-|-|TRBJ1-5|TRBV6-1
CASTRSAIVNQPQHF
TGTGCCAGCACGCGATCAGCGATCGTCAATCAGCCCCAGCATTTT
>TRBD2|-|TRBJ2-3|TRBV5-1
CASSLEPGRRPDTQYF
TGCGCCAGCAGCTTGGAGCCCGGGAGGAGACCAGATACGCAGTATTTT
>TRBD1|few|TRBJ2-1|TRBV6-5
CASSSMTGSYNEQFF
TGTGCCAGCAGTTCCATGACAGGGTCCTACAATGAGCAGTTCTTC
>TRBD2|-|TRBJ2-1|TRBV27
CASMRRGGGSSYNEQFF
TGTGCCAGCATGAGGCGGGGGGGCGGTAGCTCCTACAATGAGCAGTTCTTC
>TRBD1|-|TRBJ1-2|TRBV27
CASSEGQGVRANGYTF
TGTGCCAGCAGTGAGGGACAGGGGGTACGTGCGAATGGCTACACCTTC
>TRBD1|-|TRBJ1-1|TRBV7-9
CASSLQGGDEAFF
TGTGCCAGCAGCTTACAGGGGGGAGATGAAGCTTTCTTT
>-|-|TRBJ2-7|TRBV25-1
CASSFTSYHEQYF
TGTGCCAGCAGTTTCACTAGCTACCACGAGCAGTACTTC
>-|few|TRBJ2-3|TRBV29-1
CSVRLTNTQYF
TGCAGCGTTAGACTGACTAACACGCAGTATTTT
>TRBD1|-|TRBJ2-3|TRBV3-1/TRBV3-2
CASTLGTGSADTQYF
TGTGCCAGCACCCTCGGGACAGGGTCGGCAGATACGCAGTATTTT
>-|-|TRBJ2-1|TRBV7-2
CASSLGGPSSSYNEQFF
TGTGCCAGCAGCTTAGGGGGCCCTTCGAGCTCCTACAATGAGCAGTTCTTC
>TRBD2|once|TRBJ2-7|TRBV6-6
CASSPRTSGGGAYEQYF
TGTGCCAGCAGTCCAAGGACTAGCGGGGGCGGGGCCTACGAGCAGTACTTC
>-|-|TRBJ1-2|TRBV29-1
CSVSSGTYGYTF
TGCAGCGTGTCCAGCGGGACCTATGGCTACACCTTC
>TRBD2|-|TRBJ2-3|TRBV7-8
CASSLVSGGSTDTQYF
TGTGCCAGCAGCTTAGTTAGCGGGGGTTCCACAGATACGCAGTATTTT
>-|-|TRBJ2-2|TRBV5-1
CASRFSEDTGELFF
TGCGCCAGCAGGTTCTCAGAGGACACCGGGGAGCTGTTTTTT
>TRBD1|-|TRBJ2-1|TRBV6-5
CASSSSGGSYNEQFF
TGTGCCAGCAGTTCCTCAGGGGGCTCCTACAATGAGCAGTTCTTC
>TRBD2|-|TRBJ2-1|TRBV11-3
CASRRSGRRDEQFF
TGTGCCAGCAGACGTAGCGGGAGACGCGATGAGCAGTTCTTC
>TRBD1|-|TRBJ1-4|TRBV15
CATSRADRANEKLFF
TGTGCCACCAGCAGAGCCGACAGGGCTAATGAAAAACTGTTTTTT
>TRBD2|-|TRBJ2-3|TRBV15
CATSRDLAGVETQYF
TGTGCCACCAGCAGAGATCTGGCGGGAGTCGAAACGCAGTATTTT
>TRBD1|-|TRBJ1-2|TRBV29-1
CSVDTGQGLNYGYTF
TGCAGCGTTGACACCGGACAGGGCCTTAACTATGGCTACACCTTC
>TRBD1|-|TRBJ1-2|TRBV13
CASSNRQGADGYTF
TGTGCCAGCAGCAACCGACAGGGGGCCGACGGCTACACCTTC
>-|-|TRBJ2-3|TRBV10-3
CAIREGLTSTDTQYF
TGTGCCATCAGAGAAGGACTGACTAGCACAGATACGCAGTATTTT
>-|-|TRBJ1-1|TRBV30
CAWSRMEEAFF
TGTGCCTGGAGTAGGATGGAGGAAGCTTTCTTT
>-|once|TRBJ1-4|TRBV19
CASSYSENNEKLFF
TGTGCCAGTAGTTACAGTGAGAATAATGAAAAACTGTTTTTT
>TRBD2|-|TRBJ2-1|TRBV7-3
CASSLVGTSNPEQFF
TGTGCCAGCAGCTTAGTCGGGACTAGTAATCCCGAACAGTTCTTC
>-|-|TRBJ2-3|TRBV27
CASSLRSARDTQYF
TGTGCCAGCAGTTTAAGGTCAGCTAGAGATACGCAGTATTTT
>TRBD2|-|TRBJ2-7|TRBV5-1
CASRSGTSEYEQYF
TGCGCCAGCAGATCGGGGACTAGCGAGTACGAGCAGTACTTC
>-|-|TRBJ1-2|TRBV12-3/TRBV12-4
CASSIQANYGYTF
TGTGCCAGCAGTATACAAGCTAACTATGGCTACACCTTC
>TRBD2|few|TRBJ2-1|TRBV4-1
CASSQELAGDYNEQFF
TGCGCCAGCAGCCAAGAACTAGCGGGAGACTACAATGAGCAGTTCTTC
>-|-|TRBJ2-1|TRBV6-5
CASRRREVQFF
TGTGCCAGCAGACGTAGGGAGGTTCAGTTCTTC
>-|-|TRBJ2-5|TRBV7-2
CASSSGQNQETQYF
TGTGCCAGCAGTTCCGGACAGAACCAAGAGACCCAGTACTTC
>-|-|TRBJ2-7|TRBV27
CASSLGASGHEQYF
TGTGCCAGCAGTTTGGGGGCTAGTGGCCACGAGCAGTACTTC
>TRBD2|few|TRBJ2-7|TRBV6-4
CASSDSRGLAGQVSYEQYF
TGTGCCAGCAGTGACTCGCGTGGACTAGCGGGCCAGGTATCCTACGAGCAGTACTTC
>TRBD1|once|TRBJ2-7|TRBV5-1
CASSPGTASYEQYF
TGCGCCAGCAGCCCAGGGACAGCCTCCTACGAGCAGTACTTC
>TRBD2|-|TRBJ2-1|TRBV12-3/TRBV12-4
CASIPSGSNEQFF
TGTGCCAGCATCCCCAGCGGGAGCAATGAGCAGTTCTTC
>-|once|TRBJ2-1|TRBV27
CASSTQGSYNEQFF
TGTGCCAGCAGTACGCAGGGCTCCTACAATGAGCAGTTCTTC
>TRBD2|few|TRBJ2-7|TRBV19
CASEGGAYEQYF
TGTGCCTCAGAGGGAGGGGCCTACGAGCAGTACTTC
>-|medium-sized|TRBJ2-1|TRBV19
CASSIGGHEQFF
TGTGCCAGTAGCATCGGGGGGCATGAGCAGTTCTTC
>TRBD1|once|TRBJ1-4|TRBV5-6
CASSLTGDLPNEKLFF
TGTGCCAGCAGCTTGACAGGGGATCTCCCTAATGAAAAACTGTTTTTT
>-|-|TRBJ1-6|TRBV30
CAWTKQGYSPLHF
TGTGCCTGGACCAAGCAGGGATATTCACCCCTCCACTTT
>-|-|TRBJ2-7|TRBV5-8
CASSLEVADSGYEQYF
TGTGCCAGCAGCTTGGAAGTAGCGGATAGCGGCTACGAGCAGTACTTC
>-|-|TRBJ2-6|TRBV21-1
CASRGGLATTSRANVLTF
TGTGCCAGCCGGGGGGGGTTAGCTACAACAAGTCGGGCCAACGTCCTGACTTTC
>-|-|TRBJ1-4|TRBV3-1/TRBV3-2
CASSQGLDEKLFF
TGTGCCAGCAGCCAAGGGCTCGATGAAAAACTGTTTTTT
>TRBD2|-|TRBJ2-1|TRBV7-9
CASTTGTSLLDEQFF
TGTGCCAGCACCACCGGGACTAGCCTTTTGGATGAGCAGTTCTTC
>-|once|TRBJ2-7|TRBV12-3/TRBV12-4
CASSERAEQYF
TGTGCCAGCAGCGAGCGGGCTGAGCAGTACTTC
>TRBD1|once|TRBJ1-5|TRBV11-2
CASSLAGQGVQPQHF
TGTGCCAGCAGCTTAGCGGGACAGGGGGTTCAGCCCCAGCATTTT
>TRBD1|-|TRBJ1-2|TRBV3-1/TRBV3-2
CASSQADRVKANYGYTF
TGTGCCAGCAGCCAAGCCGACAGGGTAAAAGCTAACTATGGCTACACCTTC
>-|-|TRBJ1-3|TRBV29-1
CSVMFHSGNTIYF
TGCAGCGTTATGTTCCACTCTGGAAACACCATATATTTT
>TRBD1|-|TRBJ1-1|TRBV5-4
CASSVTGGSQAFF
TGTGCCAGCAGCGTGACAGGGGGCTCGCAGGCTTTCTTT
>TRBD1|-|TRBJ1-2|TRBV24-1
CATSDKNPGTDYGYTF
TGTGCCACCAGTGACAAAAACCCCGGGACAGACTATGGCTACACCTTC
>-|-|TRBJ2-3|TRBV19
CASRSDSTDTQYF
TGTGCCAGTAGGTCAGATAGCACAGATACGCAGTATTTT
>-|-|TRBJ1-4|TRBV5-4
CASSSPTGDNEKLFF
TGTGCCAGCAGCTCGCCGACAGGTGATAATGAAAAACTGTTTTTT
>-|-|TRBJ1-3|TRBV5-6
CASSTPRSVDTIYF
TGTGCCAGCAGCACCCCGAGGTCCGTGGACACCATATATTTT
>-|-|TRBJ2-5|TRBV21-1
CASSKVGRLGGRYETQYF
TGTGCCAGCAGCAAGGTTGGCCGCCTAGGGGGCCGGTATGAGACCCAGTACTTC
>TRBD2|-|TRBJ2-3|TRBV11-2
CASSPGGGGPRNTDTQYF
TGTGCCAGCAGCCCCGGTGGGGGAGGGCCCAGGAACACAGATACGCAGTATTTT